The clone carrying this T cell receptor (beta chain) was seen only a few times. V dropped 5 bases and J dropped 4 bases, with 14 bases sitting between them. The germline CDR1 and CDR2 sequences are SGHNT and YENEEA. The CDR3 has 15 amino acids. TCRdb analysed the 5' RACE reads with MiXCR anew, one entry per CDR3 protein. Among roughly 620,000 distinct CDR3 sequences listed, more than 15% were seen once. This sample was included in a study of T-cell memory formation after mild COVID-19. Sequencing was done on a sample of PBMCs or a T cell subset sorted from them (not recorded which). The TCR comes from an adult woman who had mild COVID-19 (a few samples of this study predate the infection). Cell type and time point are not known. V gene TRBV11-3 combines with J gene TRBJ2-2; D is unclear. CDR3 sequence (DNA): TGTGCCAGCAGCCAAGCAACATCGCCCACCGGGGAGCTGTTTTTT. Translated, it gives CASSQATSPTGELFF.